What follows are 9 T cell receptor beta chains derived from one specimen sequenced in a study of T cell repertoires in cytomegalovirus infection (dated 2019 in TCRdb). Taken with the paper, the label for treatment or condition translates to: in vitro stimulation with specific CMV peptide epitopes to enrich CMV-specific T cells. Which antigens these TCRs recognize remains unknown. The data were produced on an Illumina HiSeq 1500. In-frame beta chains were kept once TCRdb had trimmed the public reads at Q25 with fastp and called clones with MiXCR. Rows are combined by CDR3 protein, so each entry shows the most common genes and DNA. Here the sample has around 900,000 distinct CDR3 sequences; 31% occur a single time. Roughly an eighth of the sample is held by the ten biggest clonotypes. Specimen: cultured CD8+ T cells from PBMCs, collected from culture after CMV antigen stimulation. These receptor sequences come from a human donor in good health (CMV status not recorded). Some clones in this sample may be carry-over from other donors' samples.

The J gene is TRBJ2-7, the V gene TRBV6-1; D gene uncertain. CDR1 and CDR2 (germline): MNHNS, SASEGT. V lost 10 bases, J lost 3 bases, and 10 bases lay in between. This CDR3 is 11 amino acids long. CDR3 in amino acids: CATFKFYEQYF. CDR3 in DNA: TGTGCCACTTTCAAGTTCTACGAGCAGTACTTC.

The chain couples TRBV6-6 to TRBJ1-1; tentative D call: TRBD1 (6 bases). The CDR3 has 16 amino acids. V shed 6 bases and J shed 4 bases, with 21 bases lying between them. Germline lookup yields CDR1 MNHNY and CDR2 SVGAGI (reference sequence). The DNA for the CDR3 is TGTGCCAGCAGCTCCGGGGGGCCTTATCGGAGCACTGAAGCTTTCTTT. Translated, it gives CASSSGGPYRSTEAFF.

A few counts support this clonotype. The V and J genes are TRBV28 and TRBJ1-2, with 9 nucleotides matching TRBD1. There are 13 residues in the CDR3. J lost 2 bases, V lost 11 bases, and 6 bases had no gene match. Germline CDR1 is MDHEN and CDR2 is SYDVKM. CDR3 DNA sequence: TGTGCCTTTGGCGGACAGGGGAACTATGGCTACACCTTC. Its protein product is CAFGGQGNYGYTF.

J is TRBJ2-3 and V is TRBV4-3, with D perhaps TRBD2 (6 bases). The CDR3 extends over 18 amino acids. V lost 0 bases and J lost 2, with 18 bases in between. Germline V lookup: CDR1 LGHNA, CDR2 YSLEER. The CDR3 reads CASSQDSGVGGFTDTQYF. As DNA, the CDR3 is TGCGCCAGCAGCCAAGATAGCGGTGTAGGAGGGTTCACAGATACGCAGTATTTT.

On this clonotype: This sequence may be a read error, since a much larger clone differs from it by one base. The genes are TRBV7-2 and TRBJ1-5; D possibly corresponds to TRBD1 (6 bases). Per germline, CDR1 SGHTA and CDR2 FQGNSA. This CDR3 has 15 residues. CDR3 sequence (DNA): TGTGTCAGCAGCCCAGGGGAGACAGGAGGTCAGCCCCAGCATTTT. This sequence encodes CVSSPGETGGQPQHF.

The sample holds a few counts of this clonotype. The chain employs TRBV7-6 and TRBJ1-2, with D possibly being TRBD1 (6 bases). V gave up 1 base and J gave up 4 bases, with 13 bases separating them. Germline V gene data show CDR1 as SGHVS and CDR2 as FNYEAQ. The CDR3 contains 15 residues. CDR3 DNA sequence: TGTGCCAGCAGCTTAGGCCAGGGGCTGAGCTATGGCTACACCTTC. Translation: CASSLGQGLSYGYTF.

The chain recombines TRBV7-6 with TRBJ2-1; tentative D call: TRBD2 (7 bases). V lost 3 bases, J lost 0 bases, and 12 bases lay in between. Germline-derived CDR1 and CDR2 are SGHVS and FNYEAQ. This CDR3 has 16 residues. The CDR3 loop is CASSFGRGASYNEQFF. As DNA, the CDR3 is TGTGCCAGCAGCTTCGGACGGGGGGCCTCCTACAATGAGCAGTTCTTC.

About this clonotype itself: The junction departs from the called germline gene at one end, perhaps through a read error. This chain links TRBV2 with TRBJ2-4; D might be TRBD2 (6 bases). Germline V gives CDR1 SNHLY, CDR2 FYNNEI. CDR3 length: 12 residues. CDR3: CVSRDSKDIQYF. As DNA, the CDR3 is TGTGTCAGCAGGGACTCGAAAGACATTCAGTACTTC.

The rearrangement links TRBV27 to TRBJ1-3; maybe TRBD1 (6 bases). V shed 5 bases and J shed 3 bases, with 20 bases lying between them. CDR1 MNHEY and CDR2 SMNVEV come from the germline V gene (reference sequence). This CDR3 has 17 amino acids. The chain's CDR3 is CASSPDSNFLVGNTIYF. The DNA for the CDR3 is TGTGCCAGCAGTCCGGACAGCAACTTTTTGGTTGGAAACACCATATATTTT.